One sample yielded the 3 T cell receptor beta chains listed below, sequenced in a study of technical replicates of blood from a handful of donors. Profiled with immunoSEQ multiplex PCR; TCRdb holds only in-frame clones, not every one. The sample includes 60,000 or so clones, about 87% of them seen just once. Material: PBMCs. These receptors were taken from a human donor in good health. Some clones in this sample may be carry-over from other donors' samples.

The gene calls are TRBV4-1 and TRBJ1-2; the D gene is possibly TRBD1 (6 bases). V was shortened by 4 bases and J by 3 bases, with 18 bases between the two germline ends. The germline V gene has CDR1 MGHRA and CDR2 YSYEKL. This CDR3 contains 16 residues. Written as DNA, the CDR3 is TGCGCCAGCAGCCCAAGCGGGGGCCGGGGGGACTATGGCTACACCTTC. Its translation: CASSPSGGRGDYGYTF.

This sequence joins TRBV7-6 and TRBJ1-3; 7 bases line up with TRBD1. The V segment lost 1 base and the J segment 0 bases; nucleotides outside the gene matches: 6. CDR1 and CDR2 (germline): SGHVS, FNYEAQ. The CDR3 has 17 residues. CDR3 residues: CASSLGGTVLSGNTIYF. CDR3 coding DNA: TGTGCCAGCAGCTTAGGCGGGACAGTCCTCTCTGGAAACACCATATATTTT.

This chain joins TRBV19 and TRBJ1-1; weak D call: TRBD1 (5 bases). Trimming removed 4 bases at V and 5 bases at J, with 14 bases between. CDR1 and CDR2 (germline): LNHDA, SQIVND (reference sequence). The CDR3 sequence is 14 residues long. CDR3 region: CASSRGRIGTEAFF. CDR3 coding DNA: TGTGCCAGTAGTAGGGGCCGGATTGGGACTGAAGCTTTCTTT. The full variable domain, in which reference TRBV19 and TRBJ1-1 provide the parts outside the CDR3, is DGGITQSPKYLFRKEGQNVTLSCEQNLNHDAMYWYRQDPGQGLRLIYYSQIVNDFQKGDIAEGYSVSREKKESFPLTVTSAQKNPTAFYLCASSRGRIGTEAFFGQGTRLTVV.